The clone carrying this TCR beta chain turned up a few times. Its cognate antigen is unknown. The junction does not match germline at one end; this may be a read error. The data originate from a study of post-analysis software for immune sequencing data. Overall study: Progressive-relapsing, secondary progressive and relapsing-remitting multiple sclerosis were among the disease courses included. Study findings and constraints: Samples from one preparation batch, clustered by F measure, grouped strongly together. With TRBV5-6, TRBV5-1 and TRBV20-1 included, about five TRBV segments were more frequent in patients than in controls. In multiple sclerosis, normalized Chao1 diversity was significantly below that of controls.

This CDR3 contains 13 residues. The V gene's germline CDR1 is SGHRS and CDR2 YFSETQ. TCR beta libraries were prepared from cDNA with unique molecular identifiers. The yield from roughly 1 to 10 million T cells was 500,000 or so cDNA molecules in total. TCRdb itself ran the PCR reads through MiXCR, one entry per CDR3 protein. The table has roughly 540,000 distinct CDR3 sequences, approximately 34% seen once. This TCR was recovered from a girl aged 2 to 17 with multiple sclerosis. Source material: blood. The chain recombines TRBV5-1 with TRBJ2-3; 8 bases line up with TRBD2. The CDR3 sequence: CASSSGGVDTQYF. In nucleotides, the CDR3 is TGTGCCAGCTCAAGCGGGGGAGTAGATACGCAGTATTTT.